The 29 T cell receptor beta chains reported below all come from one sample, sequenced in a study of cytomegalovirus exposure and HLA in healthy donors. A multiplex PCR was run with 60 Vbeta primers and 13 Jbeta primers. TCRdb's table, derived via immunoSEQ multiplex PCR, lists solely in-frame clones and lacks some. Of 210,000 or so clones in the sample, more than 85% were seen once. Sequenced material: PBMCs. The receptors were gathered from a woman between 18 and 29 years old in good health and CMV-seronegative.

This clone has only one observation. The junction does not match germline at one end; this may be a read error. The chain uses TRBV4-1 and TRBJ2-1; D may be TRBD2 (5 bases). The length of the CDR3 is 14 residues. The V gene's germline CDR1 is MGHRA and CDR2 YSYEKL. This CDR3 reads CAGSQVRLAGEQFF. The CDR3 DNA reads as TGCGCCGGCAGCCAAGTCCGCCTAGCCGGGGAGCAGTTCTTC.

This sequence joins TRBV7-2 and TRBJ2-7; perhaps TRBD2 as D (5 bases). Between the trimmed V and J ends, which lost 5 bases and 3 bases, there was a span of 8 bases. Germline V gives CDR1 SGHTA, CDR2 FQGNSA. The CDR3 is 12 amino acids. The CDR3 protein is CASSRGYYEQYF. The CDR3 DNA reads TGTGCCAGCAGCCGAGGGTACTACGAGCAGTACTTC.

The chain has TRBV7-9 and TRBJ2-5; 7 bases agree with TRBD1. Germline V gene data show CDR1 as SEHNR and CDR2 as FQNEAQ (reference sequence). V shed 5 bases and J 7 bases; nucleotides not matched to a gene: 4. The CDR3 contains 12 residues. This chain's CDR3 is CASSGDSRTQYF. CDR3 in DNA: TGTGCCAGCAGCGGGGACAGTCGGACCCAGTACTTC.

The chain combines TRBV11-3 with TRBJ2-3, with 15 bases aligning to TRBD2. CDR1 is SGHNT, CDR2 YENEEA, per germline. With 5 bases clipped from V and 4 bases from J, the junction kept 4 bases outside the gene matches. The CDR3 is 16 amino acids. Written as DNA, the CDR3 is TGTGCCAGCAGCCACGGACTAGCGGGAGGGTCAGATACGCAGTATTTT. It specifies CASSHGLAGGSDTQYF.

As DNA, the CDR3 is TGTGCCAGCAGCTTTTACAGGAGCAATCAGCCCCAGCATTTT. This sequence encodes CASSFYRSNQPQHF. The J gene is TRBJ1-5, the V gene TRBV5-6, with D perhaps matching TRBD1 (5 bases). The CDR3 has 14 amino acids. Trimming stripped 2 bases from V and 1 base from J, with 7 bases between. Germline CDR1 is SGHDT and CDR2 is YYEEEE.

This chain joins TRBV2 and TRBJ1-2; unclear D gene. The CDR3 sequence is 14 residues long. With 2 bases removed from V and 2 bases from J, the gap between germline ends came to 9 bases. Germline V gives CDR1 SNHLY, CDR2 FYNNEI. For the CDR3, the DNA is TGTGCCAGCAGTGAAAGTTGGAGGAACTATGGCTACACCTTC. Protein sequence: CASSESWRNYGYTF.

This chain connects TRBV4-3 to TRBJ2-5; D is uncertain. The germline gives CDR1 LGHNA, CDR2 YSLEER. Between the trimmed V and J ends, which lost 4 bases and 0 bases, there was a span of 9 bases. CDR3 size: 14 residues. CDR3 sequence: CASSRLGYQETQYF. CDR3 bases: TGCGCCAGCAGCCGTCTAGGATACCAAGAGACCCAGTACTTC.

This chain's CDR3 is CSAGVAYEQYF. Written as DNA, the CDR3 is TGCAGTGCGGGCGTGGCCTACGAGCAGTACTTC. The chain is built from TRBV20-1 and TRBJ2-7; the D is unclear. The V gene lost 6 bases and the J gene lost 2 bases, with 8 bases spanning the gap. Per germline, CDR1 DFQATT and CDR2 SNEGSKA (reference sequence). This CDR3 has 11 amino acids.

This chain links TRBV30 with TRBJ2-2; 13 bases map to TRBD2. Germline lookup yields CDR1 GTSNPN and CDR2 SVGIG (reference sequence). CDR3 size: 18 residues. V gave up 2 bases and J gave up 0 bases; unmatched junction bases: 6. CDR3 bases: TGTGCCTGGAGTCCGGGACTAGCGGGATCCTCGAACACCGGGGAGCTGTTTTTT. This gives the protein CAWSPGLAGSSNTGELFF.

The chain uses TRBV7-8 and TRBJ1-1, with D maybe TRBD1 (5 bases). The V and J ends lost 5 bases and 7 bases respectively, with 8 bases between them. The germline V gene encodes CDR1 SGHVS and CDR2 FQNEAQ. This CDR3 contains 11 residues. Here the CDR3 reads CASSHDSEAFF. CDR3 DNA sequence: TGTGCCAGCAGCCATGACAGTGAAGCTTTCTTT.

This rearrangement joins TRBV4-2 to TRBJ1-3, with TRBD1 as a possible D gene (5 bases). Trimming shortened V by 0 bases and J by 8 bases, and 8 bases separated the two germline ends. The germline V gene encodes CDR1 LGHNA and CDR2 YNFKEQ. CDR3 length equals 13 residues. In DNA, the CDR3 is TGTGCCAGCAGCCAAGATTTGACAGACACCATATATTTT. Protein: CASSQDLTDTIYF.

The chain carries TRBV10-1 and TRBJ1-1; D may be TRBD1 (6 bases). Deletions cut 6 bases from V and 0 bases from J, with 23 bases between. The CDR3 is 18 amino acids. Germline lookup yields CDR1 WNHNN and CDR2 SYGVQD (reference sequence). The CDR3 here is CASRGGGTIHFMNTEAFF. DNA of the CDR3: TGCGCCAGCAGAGGGGGGGGGACAATTCACTTCATGAACACTGAAGCTTTCTTT.

The CDR3 region has the DNA TGTGCCAGCAGCCGGCTGGATGGAGCCTACACTGAAGCTTTCTTT. Translated, it gives CASSRLDGAYTEAFF. This chain links TRBV28 with TRBJ1-1; D gene uncertain. Germline CDR1 reads MDHEN; CDR2 reads SYDVKM. CDR3 length equals 15 residues. The V end was cut by 6 bases, the J end by 3 bases, with 17 bases between.

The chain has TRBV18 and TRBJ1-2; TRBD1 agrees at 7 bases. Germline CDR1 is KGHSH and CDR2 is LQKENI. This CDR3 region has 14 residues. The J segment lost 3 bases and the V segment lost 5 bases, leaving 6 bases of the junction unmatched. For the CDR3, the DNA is TGTGCCAGCTCAGAGATAACAGGGGACTATGGCTACACCTTC. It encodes CASSEITGDYGYTF.

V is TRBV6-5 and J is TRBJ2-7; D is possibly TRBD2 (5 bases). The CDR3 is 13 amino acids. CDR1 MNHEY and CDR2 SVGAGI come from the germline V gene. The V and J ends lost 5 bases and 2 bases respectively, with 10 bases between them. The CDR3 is CASSRPGTYEQYF. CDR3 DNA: TGTGCCAGCAGTCGACCGGGGACCTACGAGCAGTACTTC.

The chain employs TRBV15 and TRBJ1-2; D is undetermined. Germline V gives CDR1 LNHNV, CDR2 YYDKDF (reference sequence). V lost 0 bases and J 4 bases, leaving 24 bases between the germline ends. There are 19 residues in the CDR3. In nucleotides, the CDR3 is TGTGCCACCAGCAGAGATTTCGGGATGGGAACTCTGGGTACCTATGGCTACACCTTC. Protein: CATSRDFGMGTLGTYGYTF.

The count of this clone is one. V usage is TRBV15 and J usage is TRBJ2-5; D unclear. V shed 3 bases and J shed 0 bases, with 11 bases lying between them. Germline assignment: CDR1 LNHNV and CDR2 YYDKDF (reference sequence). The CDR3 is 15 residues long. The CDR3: CATSRIDMYQETQYF. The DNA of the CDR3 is TGTGCCACCAGCAGGATAGACATGTACCAAGAGACCCAGTACTTC.

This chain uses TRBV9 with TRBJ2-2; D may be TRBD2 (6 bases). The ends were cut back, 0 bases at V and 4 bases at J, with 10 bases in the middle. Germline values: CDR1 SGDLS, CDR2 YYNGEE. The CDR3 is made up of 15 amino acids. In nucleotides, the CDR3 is TGTGCCAGCAGCGTAGTGGTGGGAGGCACCGGGGAGCTGTTTTTT. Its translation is CASSVVVGGTGELFF.

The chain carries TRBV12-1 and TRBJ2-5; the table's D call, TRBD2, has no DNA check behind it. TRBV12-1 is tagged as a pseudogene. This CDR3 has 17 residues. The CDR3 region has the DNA TGTGCCAGCAGCTTTGAGACTAGCGGGAGAGGCCAAGAGACCCAGTACTTC. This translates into CASSFETSGRGQETQYF.

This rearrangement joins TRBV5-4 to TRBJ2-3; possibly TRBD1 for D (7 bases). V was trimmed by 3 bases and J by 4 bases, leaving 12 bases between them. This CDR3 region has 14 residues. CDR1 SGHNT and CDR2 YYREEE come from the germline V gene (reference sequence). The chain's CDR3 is CASSWQGGADTQYF. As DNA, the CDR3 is TGTGCCAGCAGCTGGCAGGGGGGCGCAGATACGCAGTATTTT.

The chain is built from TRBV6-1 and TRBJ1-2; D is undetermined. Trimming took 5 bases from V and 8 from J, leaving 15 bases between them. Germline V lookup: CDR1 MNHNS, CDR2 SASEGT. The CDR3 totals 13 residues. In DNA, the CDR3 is TGTGCCAGCAGTCCTAGATCCGACGGGGGCTACACCTTC. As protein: CASSPRSDGGYTF.

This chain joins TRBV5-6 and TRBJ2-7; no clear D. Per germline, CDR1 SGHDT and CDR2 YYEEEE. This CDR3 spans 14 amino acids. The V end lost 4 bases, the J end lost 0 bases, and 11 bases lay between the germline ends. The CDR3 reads CASSPLRASYEQYF. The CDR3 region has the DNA TGTGCCAGCAGCCCCCTGAGAGCCTCCTACGAGCAGTACTTC.

The DNA for the CDR3 is TGTGCCAGCAGCTCCCCCCGGAGGGGCGGGAGCTCCTACAATGAGCAGTTCTTC. Protein: CASSSPRRGGSSYNEQFF. The chain joins TRBV11-2 to TRBJ2-1, with 7 positions matching TRBD2. Germline V gene sequence: CDR1 SGHAT, CDR2 FQNNGV. This CDR3 is built from 18 residues. The J segment lost 0 bases and the V segment lost 4 bases, leaving 12 bases of the junction unmatched.

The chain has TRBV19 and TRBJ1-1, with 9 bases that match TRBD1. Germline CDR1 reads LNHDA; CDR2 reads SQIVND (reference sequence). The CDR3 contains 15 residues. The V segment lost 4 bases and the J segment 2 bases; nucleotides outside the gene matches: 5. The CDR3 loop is CASSKRTGANTEAFF. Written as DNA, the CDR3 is TGTGCCAGTAGTAAAAGGACAGGGGCTAACACTGAAGCTTTCTTT. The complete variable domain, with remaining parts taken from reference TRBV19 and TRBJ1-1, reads DGGITQSPKYLFRKEGQNVTLSCEQNLNHDAMYWYRQDPGQGLRLIYYSQIVNDFQKGDIAEGYSVSREKKESFPLTVTSAQKNPTAFYLCASSKRTGANTEAFFGQGTRLTVV.

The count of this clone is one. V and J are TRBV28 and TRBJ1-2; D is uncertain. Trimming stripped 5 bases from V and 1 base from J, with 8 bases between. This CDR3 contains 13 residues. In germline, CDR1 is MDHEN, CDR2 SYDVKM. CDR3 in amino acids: CASSPPYNYGYTF. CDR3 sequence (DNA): TGTGCCAGCAGTCCCCCTTATAACTATGGCTACACCTTC.

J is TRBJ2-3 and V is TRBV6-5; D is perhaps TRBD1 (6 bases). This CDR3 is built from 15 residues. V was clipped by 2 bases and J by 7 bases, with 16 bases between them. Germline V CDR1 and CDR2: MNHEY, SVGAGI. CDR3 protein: CASSYRDNYGNTQYF. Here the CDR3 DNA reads TGTGCCAGCAGTTACAGGGACAACTATGGGAATACGCAGTATTTT.

The CDR3 nucleotides read TGTGCCAGCAGCCGAGCTTTGCGGGAGCAGTACTTC. It specifies CASSRALREQYF. The V call is TRBV11-2, the J call TRBJ2-7; no clear D gene. The V and J ends lost 5 bases and 7 bases respectively, with 12 bases between them. Germline CDR1 SGHAT, CDR2 FQNNGV. CDR3 length: 12 residues.

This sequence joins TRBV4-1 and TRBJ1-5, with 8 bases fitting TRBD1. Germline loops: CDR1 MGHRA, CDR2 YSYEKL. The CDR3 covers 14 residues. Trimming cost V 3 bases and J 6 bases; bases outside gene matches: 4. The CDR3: CASSQDRVPQPQHF. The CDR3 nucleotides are TGCGCCAGCAGCCAGGACAGGGTACCTCAGCCCCAGCATTTT.

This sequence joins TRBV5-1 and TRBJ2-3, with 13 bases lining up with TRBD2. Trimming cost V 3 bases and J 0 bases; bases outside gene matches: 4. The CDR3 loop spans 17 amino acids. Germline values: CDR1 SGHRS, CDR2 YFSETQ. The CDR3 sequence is CASSSILAGGSTDTQYF. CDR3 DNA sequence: TGCGCCAGCAGCTCCATACTAGCGGGAGGGAGCACAGATACGCAGTATTTT.